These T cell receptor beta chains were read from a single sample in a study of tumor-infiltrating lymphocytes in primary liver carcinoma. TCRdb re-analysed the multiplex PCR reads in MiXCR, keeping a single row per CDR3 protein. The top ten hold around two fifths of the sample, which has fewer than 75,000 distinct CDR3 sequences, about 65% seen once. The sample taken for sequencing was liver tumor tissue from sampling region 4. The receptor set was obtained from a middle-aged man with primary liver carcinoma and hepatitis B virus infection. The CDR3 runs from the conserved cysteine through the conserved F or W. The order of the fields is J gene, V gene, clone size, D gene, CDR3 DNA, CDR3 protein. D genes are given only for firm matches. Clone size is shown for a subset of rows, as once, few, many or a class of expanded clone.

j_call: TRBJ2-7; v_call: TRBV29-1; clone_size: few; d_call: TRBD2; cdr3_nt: TGCAGCGTCGATAGCGGGAGAGCCACCTACGAGCACTACTTT; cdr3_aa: CSVDSGRATYEHYF
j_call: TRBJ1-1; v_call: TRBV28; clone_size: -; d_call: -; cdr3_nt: TGTGCCAGCCGCGATCAGACCTCTGAAACTTTCTTT; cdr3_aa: CASRDQTSETFF
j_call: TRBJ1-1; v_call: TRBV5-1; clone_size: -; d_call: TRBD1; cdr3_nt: TGCGCCAGCAGCGAGGGGACAGGGAACACTGAAGCTCTCTTT; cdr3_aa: CASSEGTGNTEALF
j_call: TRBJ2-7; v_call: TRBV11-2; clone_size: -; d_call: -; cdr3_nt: TGTGCCAGTAGCTTAACCGACGGATATTACGAGCAGTACTTC; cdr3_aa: CASSLTDGYYEQYF
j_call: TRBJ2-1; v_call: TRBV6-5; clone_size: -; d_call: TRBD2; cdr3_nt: TGTGCCAGCAGGCGACTAGCGGGAGAGGGAAATGAGCGGTTCTTC; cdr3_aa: CASRRLAGEGNERFF
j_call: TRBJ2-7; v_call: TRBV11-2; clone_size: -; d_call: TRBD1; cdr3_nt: TGTGCCGGCAACTTCGACAGGGTGTACGAGCAGCACTTC; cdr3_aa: CAGNFDRVYEQHF
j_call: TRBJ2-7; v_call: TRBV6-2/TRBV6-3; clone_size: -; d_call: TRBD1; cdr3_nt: TGTGCCAGCAGTTACTCGGCAGGGGGCAGAGAGAAGGAGTCCTACGAGCAGTACTTC; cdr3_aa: CASSYSAGGREKESYEQYF
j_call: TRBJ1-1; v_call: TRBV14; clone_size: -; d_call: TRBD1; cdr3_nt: TGTGTCAGCAGCCAAGGACAGGGGATAGAAACTTTCTTT; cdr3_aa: CVSSQGQGIETFF
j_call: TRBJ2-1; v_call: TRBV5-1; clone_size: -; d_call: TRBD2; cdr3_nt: TGCGCCAGCAGACCTTCTAGCGGGTACAATGAGCAGTTCTTC; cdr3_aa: CASRPSSGYNEQFF
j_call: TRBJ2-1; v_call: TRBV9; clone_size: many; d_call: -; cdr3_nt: TGTGCCAGCAGCGTTGGGACTCCTAAAAAGCGTCTGTACAATGAGCAGTTCTTC; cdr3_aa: CASSVGTPKKRLYNEQFF
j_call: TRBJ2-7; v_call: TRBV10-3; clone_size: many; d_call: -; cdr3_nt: TGTGCCATCAGTGAGCCTAGAGCTTCCTACGAGCAGTACTTC; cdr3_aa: CAISEPRASYEQYF
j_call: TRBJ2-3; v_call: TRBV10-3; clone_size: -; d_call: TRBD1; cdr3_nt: TGTGCCATCAGTGAAAGGAGACAGGGGGGCACAGATACGCAGTATTTT; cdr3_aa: CAISERRQGGTDTQYF
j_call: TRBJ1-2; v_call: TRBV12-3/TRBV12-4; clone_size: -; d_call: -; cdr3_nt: TGTGTCAGGAGTTTAGTCGTCGGCTATGGCTACACCTTC; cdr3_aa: CVRSLVVGYGYTF
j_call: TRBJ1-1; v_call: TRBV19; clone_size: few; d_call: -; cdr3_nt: TGTGCTAGTGCGAACGACCTTGAACAGGGCGGCTCTGAAGCTTTCTTT; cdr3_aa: CASANDLEQGGSEAFF
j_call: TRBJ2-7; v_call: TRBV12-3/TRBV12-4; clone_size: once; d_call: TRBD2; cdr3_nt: TGTGCCAACAGTCGAGGGAGGGGCTCGACTTACGAGCAGTACTTT; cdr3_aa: CANSRGRGSTYEQYF
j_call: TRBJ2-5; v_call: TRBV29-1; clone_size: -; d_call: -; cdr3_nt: TGCAGCGGAATGACAGACCAACAGACCCAGTACTTC; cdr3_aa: CSGMTDQQTQYF
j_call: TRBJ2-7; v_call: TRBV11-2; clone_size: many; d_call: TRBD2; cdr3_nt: TGTGCCAGCAGCCAATATTCGGGAGGGGGCTACGAGCAGTACTTC; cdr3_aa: CASSQYSGGGYEQYF
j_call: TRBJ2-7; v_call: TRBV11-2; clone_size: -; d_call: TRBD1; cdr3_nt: TGTGCCAGCAGCTTTGTGGCAGGGGGCCCGTACGAGCAGTGTTTC; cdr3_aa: CASSFVAGGPYEQCF
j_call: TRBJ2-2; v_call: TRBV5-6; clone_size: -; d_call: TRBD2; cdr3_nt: TGTGCCAGCAGCTTATGGGGACTAGTGCGGATAAGCGGGGAGCTGTTTTTT; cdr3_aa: CASSLWGLVRISGELFF
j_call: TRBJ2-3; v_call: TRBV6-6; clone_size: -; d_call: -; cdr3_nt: TGTGCCAGCAGCATTAGACTAGTGGGGCCTAGCAAAGATACGCAGTATTTT; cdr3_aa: CASSIRLVGPSKDTQYF
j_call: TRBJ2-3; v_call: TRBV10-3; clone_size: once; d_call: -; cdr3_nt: TGTGCCATCAGGGATACAGAATTCGGGACAGATACGCAGTATTTT; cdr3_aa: CAIRDTEFGTDTQYF
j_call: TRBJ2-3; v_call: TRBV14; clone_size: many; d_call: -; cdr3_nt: TGTGCCAGCAGCCCCAGGGGGGGGCTTTGGCGCACAGATACGCAGTATTTT; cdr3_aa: CASSPRGGLWRTDTQYF
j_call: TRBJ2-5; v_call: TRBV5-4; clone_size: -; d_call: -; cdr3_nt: TGTGCCTGCGGCTTGGGGGGACGGACACAAGAGACCCAGTACTTC; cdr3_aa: CACGLGGRTQETQYF
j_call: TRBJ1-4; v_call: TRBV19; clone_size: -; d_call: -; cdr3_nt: TGTGCCAGTAGTATAGTGCAGAATGAAAAACTGTTTTTT; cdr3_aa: CASSIVQNEKLFF
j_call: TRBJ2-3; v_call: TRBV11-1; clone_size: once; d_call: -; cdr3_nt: TGTGCTAGCAACGAAGGCCGGGGTTTGACAGATACGCAGTATTTT; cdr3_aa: CASNEGRGLTDTQYF
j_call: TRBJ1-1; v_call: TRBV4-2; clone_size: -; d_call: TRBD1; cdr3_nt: TGTGCCGGCAGCCAAGAGTACGGACAGGATTTTTGGACTGAAACTTTCTTT; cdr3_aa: CAGSQEYGQDFWTETFF
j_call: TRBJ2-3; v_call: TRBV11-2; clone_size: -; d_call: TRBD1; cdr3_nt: TGCGCCAGCAGCTTAGGGTCAGGACAGGCAAACACTATTAGCACAGATACGCAGTATTTT; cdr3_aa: CASSLGSGQANTISTDTQYF
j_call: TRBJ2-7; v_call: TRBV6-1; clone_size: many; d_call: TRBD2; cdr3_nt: TGTGCCAGCAGTGATGAGGCGGGAGGGGCCTACGAGCAGTACTTC; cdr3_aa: CASSDEAGGAYEQYF
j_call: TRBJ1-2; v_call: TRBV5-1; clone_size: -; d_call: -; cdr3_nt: TGCGCTAGCAGTTCGACCAGCGCCATCGGCTACACCTTC; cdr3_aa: CASSSTSAIGYTF
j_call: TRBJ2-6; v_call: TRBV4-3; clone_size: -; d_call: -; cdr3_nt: TGCGCCAGCAGCCAAGATGGGTCAGGGCGCGGGGCCAACATCCAAACTTTC; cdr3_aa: CASSQDGSGRGANIQTF
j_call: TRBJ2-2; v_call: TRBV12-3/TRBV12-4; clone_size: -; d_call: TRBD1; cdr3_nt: TGTGTCAGAAGCCCCGGGGCAGGGGGCGCGGGGACCGGGGAGCTGTTTTTT; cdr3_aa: CVRSPGAGGAGTGELFF
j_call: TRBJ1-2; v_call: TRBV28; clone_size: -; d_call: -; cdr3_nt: TGTGCCAGCAGTCGGAGCTATTGCTACACCTTC; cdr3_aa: CASSRSYCYTF
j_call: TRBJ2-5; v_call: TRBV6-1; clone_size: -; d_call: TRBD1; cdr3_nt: TGTGCCGGCAGTACCTACGGGACAGGGAGGAAGACCCAGTACTTC; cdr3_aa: CAGSTYGTGRKTQYF
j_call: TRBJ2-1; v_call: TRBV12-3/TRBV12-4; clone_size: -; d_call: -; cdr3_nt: TGTGCCAGCTGTCTCGGACACAACAATGAGCAGTTCTTC; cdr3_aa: CASCLGHNNEQFF
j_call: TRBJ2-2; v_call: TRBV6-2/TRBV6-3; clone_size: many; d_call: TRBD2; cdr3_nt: TGTGCCAGCAGACCCGGGACTATTTCGGTGGCCGGGGAGCTGTTTTTT; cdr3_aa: CASRPGTISVAGELFF
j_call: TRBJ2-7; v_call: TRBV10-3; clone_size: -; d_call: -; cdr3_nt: TGTGCCATCAGGTTGGGATCGGGGGAGCAATACTTC; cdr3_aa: CAIRLGSGEQYF
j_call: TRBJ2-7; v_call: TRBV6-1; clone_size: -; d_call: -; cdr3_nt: TGTGCCAGCAGTGAAGAGAGCTGGAGCTCCTACGAGCAGTACTTC; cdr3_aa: CASSEESWSSYEQYF
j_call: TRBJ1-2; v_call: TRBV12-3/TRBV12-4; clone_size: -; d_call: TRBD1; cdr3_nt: TGTGCCAGTAGATTCGGACAGGGGATTGGCTATGGCTACACCTTC; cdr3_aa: CASRFGQGIGYGYTF
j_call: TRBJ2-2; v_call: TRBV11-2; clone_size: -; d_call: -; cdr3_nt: TGTGCCAGCAGCTTATTATTAGAAGGGGCGAACACCGGGAAGCTGTTTTTT; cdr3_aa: CASSLLLEGANTGKLFF
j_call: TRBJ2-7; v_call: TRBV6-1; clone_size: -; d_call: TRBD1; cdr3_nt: TGTGCCTGCAGTGTGACAGGGGGGCGCGAGAAGTACTTC; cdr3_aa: CACSVTGGREKYF
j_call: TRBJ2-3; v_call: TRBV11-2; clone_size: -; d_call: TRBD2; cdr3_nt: TGTGCCAGCAGCCCTGGACTAGTGGGCCCAGATACGCAGTATTTT; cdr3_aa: CASSPGLVGPDTQYF
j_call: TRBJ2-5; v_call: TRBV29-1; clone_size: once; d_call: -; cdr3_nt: TGCAACGTTGAAGGGACACCCAAAGAAACCCAGTACTTC; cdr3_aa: CNVEGTPKETQYF
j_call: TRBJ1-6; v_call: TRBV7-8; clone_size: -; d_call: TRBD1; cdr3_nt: TGTGTCAGCAGCTCCATGGGACAGGGTAATTCACCCCTACACTTT; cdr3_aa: CVSSSMGQGNSPLHF
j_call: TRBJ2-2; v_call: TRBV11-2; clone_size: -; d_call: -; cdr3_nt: TGTACCGGCAACTTAGCATTAGGAGGGGCGAACACCGGGGAGCTGCTTTTT; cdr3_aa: CTGNLALGGANTGELLF
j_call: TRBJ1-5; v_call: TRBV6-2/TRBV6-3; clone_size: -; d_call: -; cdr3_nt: TGTTCCAGCACCCTGGTGAAAGGAGATCAGCCCCAGCATTTT; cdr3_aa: CSSTLVKGDQPQHF
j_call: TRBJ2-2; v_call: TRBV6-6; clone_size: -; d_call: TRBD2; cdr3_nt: TGTGCCAGCAGTCCGCTCGTGGGACTAGCGTGGCCAACGGACACCGGGGGGCTGTTTTTT; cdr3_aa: CASSPLVGLAWPTDTGGLFF
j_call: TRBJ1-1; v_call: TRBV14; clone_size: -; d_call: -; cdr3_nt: TGTGCCAGCAGCCAAGATTCTCGGGACAAGTCGGAAGCTTTCTTT; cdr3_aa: CASSQDSRDKSEAFF
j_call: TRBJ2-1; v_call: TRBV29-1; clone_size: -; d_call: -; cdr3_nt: TGCAGCGTTGATTCAGGGCTAGGACACTTCTTC; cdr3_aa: CSVDSGLGHFF
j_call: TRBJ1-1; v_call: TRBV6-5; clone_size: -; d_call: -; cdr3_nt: TGTGCCAGCAGGCCGCGGGGTAGGGACACTGAAGCTTTCTTT; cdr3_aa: CASRPRGRDTEAFF
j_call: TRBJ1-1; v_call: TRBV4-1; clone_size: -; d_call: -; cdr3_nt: TGCGCCAGCAGCCAAGCTATACTGGGGAACACTGAAGCTTTCTTT; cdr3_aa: CASSQAILGNTEAFF
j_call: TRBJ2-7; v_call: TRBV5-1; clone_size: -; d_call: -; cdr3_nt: TGCGCCAGCAGTTTATCCGGGGTAGTGGGAGGAAACTACGAGCAGTACTTC; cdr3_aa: CASSLSGVVGGNYEQYF
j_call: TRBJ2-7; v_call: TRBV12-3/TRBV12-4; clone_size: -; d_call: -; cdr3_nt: TGTACCAGCACCCGACGGGAATACTACGAGCAGTACTTC; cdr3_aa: CTSTRREYYEQYF
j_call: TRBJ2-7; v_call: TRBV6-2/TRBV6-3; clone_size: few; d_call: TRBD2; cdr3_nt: TGTGCCAGCAAAGGGTTGCCTAGCGGGACCTACGAGCAGTACTTC; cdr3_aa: CASKGLPSGTYEQYF
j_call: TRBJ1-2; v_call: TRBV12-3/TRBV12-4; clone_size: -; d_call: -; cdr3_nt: TGTGCCAGCAGCCTCGGACATGGGGCAAACTATGCCTACACTTTC; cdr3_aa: CASSLGHGANYAYTF
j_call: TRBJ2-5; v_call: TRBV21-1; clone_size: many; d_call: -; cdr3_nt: TGTGCCAGCCCCTTCACAGGGGGCGCGAAGACCCAGTACTTC; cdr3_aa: CASPFTGGAKTQYF
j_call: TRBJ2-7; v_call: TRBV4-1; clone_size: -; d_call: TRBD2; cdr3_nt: TGCGCCACCAGCCACTTGAGTAGCGGGAACTACGAGCAGTACTTC; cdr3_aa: CATSHLSSGNYEQYF